The clone carrying this TCR beta chain appeared once. Its antigen remains unknown. The data were obtained in a study of T cells in localized non-small cell lung cancer. Study results and limitations: Among blood samples, higher T cell density accompanied longer overall survival. Adjacent lung was found to contain a median about 62 of the top 100 tumor clones. Uninvolved adjacent lung showed higher T cell clonality than tumor. Sequencing was limited to one tumor region, leaving the possibility of heterogeneity open.

The method was immunoSEQ multiplex PCR; TCRdb's version includes in-frame clones alone and lacks a portion of them. The sample lists roughly 66,000 clones, roughly 90% occurring once. The V segment lost 5 bases and the J segment 0 bases; nucleotides outside the gene matches: 7. CDR1 and CDR2 from the germline V gene are LNHDA and SQIVND (reference sequence). CDR3 length: 18 residues. The sequenced sample was peripheral blood, obtained before any cancer treatment. This TCR was sampled from a woman aged 40-70 years with stage I lung adenocarcinoma. The rearrangement links TRBV19 to TRBJ2-2; 12 nucleotides agree with TRBD1. As DNA, the CDR3 is TGTGCCAGTAGTGCGGGACAGGGGGCAAAGCCGAACACCGGGGAGCTGTTTTTT. It yields the protein CASSAGQGAKPNTGELFF. Complete variable domain (other parts from reference TRBV19 and TRBJ2-2): DGGITQSPKYLFRKEGQNVTLSCEQNLNHDAMYWYRQDPGQGLRLIYYSQIVNDFQKGDIAEGYSVSREKKESFPLTVTSAQKNPTAFYLCASSAGQGAKPNTGELFFGEGSRLTVL.